This TCR beta chain was sequenced in a study of cytomegalovirus exposure and HLA in healthy donors. While the first cohort had several hundred subjects, the donors belonged to the separate validation cohort of 100 to 150 subjects. The CDR3 contains 12 residues. CDR1 MGHRA and CDR2 YSYEKL come from the germline V gene. V lost 0 bases and J 9 bases, leaving 9 bases between the germline ends. General observations from the study: The investigators catalogued 180 or so TCR beta chains as cytomegalovirus-associated. With high specificity and sensitivity, the classifier reportedly diagnosed cytomegalovirus status. In a later analysis, first-cohort TCR clusters were found to tend to co-occur in the 95 to 150 validation repertoires.

Concerning this clone itself: Its cognate antigen is unknown.

Sequencing used immunoSEQ multiplex PCR; TCRdb keeps in-frame clones, though not all of them. Among some 54,000 clones listed, about 93% were seen once. This clonotype originated in a young man in good health and CMV-seronegative. The source material was PBMCs. This chain links TRBV4-1 with TRBJ2-7, with D possibly being TRBD2 (6 bases). The CDR3 region has the DNA TGCGCCAGCAGCCAAGATCTCGGGGGGCAGTACTTC. This sequence encodes CASSQDLGGQYF.